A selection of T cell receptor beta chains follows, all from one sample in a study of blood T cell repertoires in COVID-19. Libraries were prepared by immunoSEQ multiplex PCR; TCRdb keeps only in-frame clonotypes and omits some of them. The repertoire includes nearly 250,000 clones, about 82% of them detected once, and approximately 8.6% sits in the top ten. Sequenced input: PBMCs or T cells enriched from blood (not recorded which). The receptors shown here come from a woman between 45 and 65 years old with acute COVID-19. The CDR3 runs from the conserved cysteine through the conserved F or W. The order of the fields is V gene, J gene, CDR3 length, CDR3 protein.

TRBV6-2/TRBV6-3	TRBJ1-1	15	CASSLPTGVNTEAFF
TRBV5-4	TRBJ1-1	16	CASSAKPGTVNTEAFF
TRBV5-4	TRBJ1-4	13	CASSPTGGEKLFF
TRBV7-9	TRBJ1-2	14	CASSLESRNYGYTF
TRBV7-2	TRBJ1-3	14	CASSPGGSGNTIYF
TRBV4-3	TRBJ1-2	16	CASSQDTRGQMYGYTF
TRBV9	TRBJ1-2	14	CASTDATKGYGYTF
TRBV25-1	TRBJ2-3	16	CASSEFGGGNTDTQYF
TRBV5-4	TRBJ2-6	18	CASSALRASGAGANVLTF
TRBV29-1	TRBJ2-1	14	CSVEDAGPHNEQFF
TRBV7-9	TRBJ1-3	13	CAATGVNGNTIYF
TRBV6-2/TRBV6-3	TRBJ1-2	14	CASSAGTDFYGYTF
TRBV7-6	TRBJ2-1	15	CASSPDSSSYNEQFF
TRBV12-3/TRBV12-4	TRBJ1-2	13	CASSRRVNYGYTF
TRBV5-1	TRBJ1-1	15	CASSGGQGGSTEAFF
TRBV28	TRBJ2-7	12	CASYRQGGEQYF
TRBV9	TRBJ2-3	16	CASSVLAGASTDTQYF
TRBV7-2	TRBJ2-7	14	CASSPQQGAYEQYF
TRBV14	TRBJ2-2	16	CASSLLGLQNTGELFF
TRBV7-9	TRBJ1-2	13	CASSRDRNYGYTF
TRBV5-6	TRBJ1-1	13	CASSWGGTTEAFF
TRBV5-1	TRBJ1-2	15	CASSPGTTGARISSF
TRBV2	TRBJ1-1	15	CASTQGGDRNTEAFF
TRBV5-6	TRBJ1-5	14	CASSLRQSNQPQHF
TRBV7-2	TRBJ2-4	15	CASSSAGGLENIQYF
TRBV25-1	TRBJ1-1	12	CASSFGTSEAFF
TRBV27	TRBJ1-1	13	CASSSYRGGEAFF
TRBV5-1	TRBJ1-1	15	CASRSQTTSNTEAFF
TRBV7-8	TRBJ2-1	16	CASSTQATAGGPGGIF
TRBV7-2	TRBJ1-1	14	CASSLLQGGTEAFF
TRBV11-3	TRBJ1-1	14	CASSLSGGNTEAFF
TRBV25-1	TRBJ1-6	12	CASSESSSPLHF
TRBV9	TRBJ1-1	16	CASSVASGVELTEAFF
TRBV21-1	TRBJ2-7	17	CASSKVLSRTLPYEQYF
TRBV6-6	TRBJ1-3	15	CASSSDRVLGNTIYF
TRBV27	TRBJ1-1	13	CASSFGGFAEAFF
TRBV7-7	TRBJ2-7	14	CASSPSGVSYEQYF
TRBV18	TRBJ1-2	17	CASSPPGTGGAGYGYTF
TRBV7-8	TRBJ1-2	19	CASSPTRQGLSGWVYGYTF
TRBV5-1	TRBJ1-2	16	CASSFLGQGFNDGYTF
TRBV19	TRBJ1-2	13	CASSLDTFYGYTF
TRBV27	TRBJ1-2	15	CASSDPGQGVTGYTF
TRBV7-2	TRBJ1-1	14	CASSLGGENTEAFF
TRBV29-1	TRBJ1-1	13	CSVVGTGNTEAFF
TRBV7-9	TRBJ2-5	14	CASSPRGGGETQYF